Listed here are 14 T cell receptor beta chains from one sample, sequenced in a study of shared clonotypes between healthy human individuals. Libraries were prepared by immunoSEQ multiplex PCR; TCRdb keeps only in-frame clonotypes and omits some of them. This table has about 2.3 million clones, 90% to 95% appearing once. The sample consisted of naive CD4+ T cells from PBMCs. Subset: CD45RA+ positively selected. The origin of the receptors is a man between 18 and 29 years old in good health. Some clones in this sample may be carry-over from other donors' samples.

The V call is TRBV6-5, the J call TRBJ1-2, with D unclear. With 5 bases removed from V and 4 bases from J, the gap between germline ends came to 11 bases. Germline lookup yields CDR1 MNHEY and CDR2 SVGAGI. The CDR3 is made up of 13 amino acids. For the CDR3, the DNA is TGTGCCAGCAGTCAAGCGGGGTTCTATGGCTACACCTTC. Translating it yields CASSQAGFYGYTF.

This clone was picked up one time. This chain links TRBV20-1 with TRBJ1-2; D is undetermined. The V gene lost 4 bases and the J gene lost 5 bases, with 8 bases spanning the gap. Germline values: CDR1 DFQATT, CDR2 SNEGSKA (reference sequence). The CDR3 runs 11 residues. CDR3 in amino acids: CSAIGEYGYTF. The CDR3 nucleotides read TGCAGTGCTATCGGGGAGTATGGCTACACCTTC.

J is TRBJ2-7 and V is TRBV6-5; 7 nucleotides align to TRBD2. CDR1 is MNHEY and CDR2 is SVGAGI in the germline V gene. V was pared by 2 bases and J by 5 bases, with 9 bases of the junction left unmatched. This CDR3 is built from 15 residues. In nucleotides, the CDR3 is TGTGCCAGCAGTTACCTGGGGGAGGGTGTCAACGAGCAGTACTTC. Encoded protein: CASSYLGEGVNEQYF.

The chain has TRBV11-1 and TRBJ2-7; D not resolved. Per the germline V gene, CDR1 is SGHAT and CDR2 is FQDESV (reference sequence). CDR3 length: 12 residues. The V end was cut by 5 bases, the J end by 9 bases, with 14 bases between. The CDR3, as DNA: TGTGCCAGCAGCGCCATAGGCCTCAGGCAGTACTTC. Amino acid sequence: CASSAIGLRQYF.

This clone was observed a handful of times. The identical CDR3 is also encoded by other nucleotide sequences in the sample. The chain carries TRBV28 and TRBJ2-3; 10 bases are a match to TRBD1. The CDR3 consists of 13 residues. Germline V gene data show CDR1 as MDHEN and CDR2 as SYDVKM. V shed 6 bases, J shed 5 bases, and the junction held 2 bases outside the gene matches. CDR3 sequence reads: CASRTGGIDTQYF. CDR3 bases: TGTGCCAGCAGGACAGGGGGCATAGATACGCAGTATTTT.

The rearrangement joins TRBV19 to TRBJ1-4; tentatively, D is TRBD1 (5 bases). The germline V and J ends were trimmed by 6 bases and 4 bases, with 12 bases remaining between them. The germline gives CDR1 LNHDA, CDR2 SQIVND (reference sequence). This CDR3 has 14 amino acids. CDR3 sequence: CASRADSYNEKLFF. For the CDR3, the DNA is TGTGCCAGTAGGGCCGACAGCTATAATGAAAAACTGTTTTTT.

Remarks on this clone: The identical CDR3 is also encoded by other nucleotide sequences in the sample. The V gene is TRBV6-5, the J gene TRBJ2-6; TRBD1 might be the D (7 bases). The V gene's germline CDR1 is MNHEY and CDR2 SVGAGI. Trimming stripped 5 bases from V and 2 bases from J, with 10 bases between. The CDR3 is made up of 15 amino acids. The CDR3 protein is CASSPRGAGANVLTF. CDR3 coding DNA: TGTGCCAGCAGTCCCAGGGGGGCTGGGGCCAACGTCCTGACTTTC.

This clone occurred a few times. The rearrangement joins TRBV5-4 to TRBJ1-1; unclear D gene. This CDR3 is built from 14 residues. With 4 bases removed from V and 0 bases from J, the gap between germline ends came to 10 bases. The germline V gene encodes CDR1 SGHNT and CDR2 YYREEE (reference sequence). The chain's CDR3 is CASSLKTLNTEAFF. In DNA, the CDR3 is TGTGCCAGCAGCCTCAAAACATTGAACACTGAAGCTTTCTTT.

V is TRBV6-1 and J is TRBJ1-3; D is perhaps TRBD1 (6 bases). Trimming stripped 4 bases from V and 0 bases from J, with 19 bases between. The CDR3 runs 18 residues. CDR1 MNHNS and CDR2 SASEGT come from the germline V gene. Written as DNA, the CDR3 is TGTGCCAGCAGTGGAAGGGGGGAGGCTTTTTACTCTGGAAACACCATATATTTT. It encodes CASSGRGEAFYSGNTIYF.

The chain couples TRBV6-5 to TRBJ1-6; weak D call: TRBD1 (6 bases). This CDR3 is built from 15 residues. The germline V gene encodes CDR1 MNHEY and CDR2 SVGAGI. Trimming shortened V by 5 bases and J by 9 bases, and 17 bases separated the two germline ends. In DNA, the CDR3 is TGTGCCAGCAGTCGAACCACAGGGACCGGTTCACCCCTCCACTTT. Translated: CASSRTTGTGSPLHF.

This chain joins TRBV2 and TRBJ1-2; 9 bases map to TRBD1. V was pared by 3 bases and J by 4 bases, with 6 bases of the junction left unmatched. CDR3 length equals 15 residues. Germline V CDR1 and CDR2: SNHLY, FYNNEI. The CDR3 bases are TGTGCCAGCAGTGAGTCCCGGGACAGGGCCTATGGCTACACCTTC. This sequence encodes CASSESRDRAYGYTF.

DNA for the CDR3: TGTGCCAGCAGCTTGTCGAGTACATTGACACCCACAGATACGCAGTATTTT. This translates into CASSLSSTLTPTDTQYF. The chain employs TRBV7-8 and TRBJ2-3; D gene unclear. In germline, CDR1 is SGHVS, CDR2 FQNEAQ. This CDR3 is 17 amino acids long. V was shortened by 3 bases and J by 2 bases, with 18 bases between the two germline ends.

The chain is built from TRBV4-2 and TRBJ1-4; a possible D gene is TRBD1 (5 bases). Per the germline V gene, CDR1 is LGHNA and CDR2 is YNFKEQ. Deletions cut 3 bases from V and 6 bases from J, with 17 bases between. The CDR3 is 16 residues long. The DNA for the CDR3 is TGTGCCAGCAGCCACCCCATGGAGGGGCCCCATGAAAAACTGTTTTTT. This sequence encodes CASSHPMEGPHEKLFF.

J is TRBJ1-5 and V is TRBV7-2, with unresolved D. CDR1 is SGHTA and CDR2 is FQGNSA in the germline V gene. CDR3 length equals 16 residues. V was pared by 2 bases and J by 0 bases, with 11 bases between. The CDR3 DNA is TGTGCCAGCAGCTTATATGGGTCTGCTAGCAATCAGCCCCAGCATTTT. It specifies CASSLYGSASNQPQHF.